A selection of T cell receptor beta chains follows, all from one sample in a study of cytomegalovirus exposure and HLA in healthy donors. Clones were read by immunoSEQ multiplex PCR, and TCRdb kept only the in-frame ones, dropping some. The sample contains some 170,000 clones, around nine tenths of which appear only once. What was sequenced was PBMCs. All receptors come from a man aged 30 to 45 in good health and CMV-seropositive. Each CDR3 is given with its conserved first and last residue. The D gene is left open where the match is weak. Rows give clone size only sometimes, using once, few, many, or a class for an expanded clone.

CDR3 | DNA | D | size | length | J | V
CASSPRQNTEAFF | TGTGCCAGCTCACCAAGACAGAACACTGAAGCTTTCTTT | - | - | 13 | TRBJ1-1 | TRBV18
CASSEALSVYETQYF | TGTGCCAGCAGTGAAGCCCTATCGGTGTACGAGACCCAGTACTTC | - | - | 15 | TRBJ2-5 | TRBV6-1
CASRRGGDRFTDTQYF | TGTGCCAGCCGGAGGGGTGGGGACAGATTTACAGATACGCAGTATTTT | - | - | 16 | TRBJ2-3 | TRBV25-1
CASSPLVLNYGYTF | TGTGCCAGCTCACCCCTGGTCCTGAACTATGGCTACACCTTC | - | - | 14 | TRBJ1-2 | TRBV5-8
CASSRDRGPSYEQYF | TGCGCCAGCAGCCGTGACAGGGGACCAAGCTACGAGCAGTACTTC | TRBD1 | - | 15 | TRBJ2-7 | TRBV5-1
CASSADRTYSPLHF | TGTGCCAGCAGTGCGGACCGGACCTATTCACCCCTCCACTTT | - | - | 14 | TRBJ1-6 | TRBV2
CASSLDGTAWEEQYF | TGTGCCAGCAGCTTGGACGGGACAGCCTGGGAAGAGCAGTACTTC | TRBD1 | - | 15 | TRBJ2-7 | TRBV5-5
CASSVGGTGELFF | TGTGCCAGCAGCGTAGGAGGGACCGGGGAGCTGTTTTTT | - | - | 13 | TRBJ2-2 | TRBV9
CAIRTEGYEQYF | TGTGCCATCAGGACCGAGGGCTACGAGCAGTACTTC | - | - | 12 | TRBJ2-7 | TRBV10-3
CAWSVGASGQETQYF | TGTGCCTGGAGTGTAGGGGCTAGCGGGCAAGAGACCCAGTACTTC | TRBD2 | - | 15 | TRBJ2-5 | TRBV30
CASSRDRVSSRQAFF | TGTGCCAGCAGTCGGGACAGGGTTAGTAGTCGACAAGCTTTCTTT | TRBD1 | - | 15 | TRBJ1-1 | TRBV6-1
CASSFRGSNYEQYF | TGTGCCAGCAGTTTCCGGGGGTCCAACTACGAGCAGTACTTC | - | - | 14 | TRBJ2-7 | TRBV27
CASSEASGQYF | TGTGCCAGCAGTGAAGCGTCCGGGCAGTACTTC | - | - | 11 | TRBJ2-7 | TRBV6-1
CASSLAGRGQGSTDTQYF | TGTGCCAGCAGCTTAGCCGGTCGTGGACAGGGTAGCACAGATACGCAGTATTTT | TRBD1 | - | 18 | TRBJ2-3 | TRBV7-2
CASSLTGLNQPQHF | TGTGCCAGCAGCCTCACAGGGCTCAATCAGCCCCAGCATTTT | - | - | 14 | TRBJ1-5 | TRBV2
CASSGDRRQPQHF | TGTGCCAGCAGTGGTGACAGAAGACAGCCCCAGCATTTT | - | - | 13 | TRBJ1-5 | TRBV2
CASSLGREREQYF | TGTGCCAGCAGCTTAGGACGGGAGAGAGAGCAGTACTTC | - | - | 13 | TRBJ2-7 | TRBV7-2
CASSLATGSMTDTQYF | TGTGCCAGCAGCTTAGCGACAGGGAGTATGACAGATACGCAGTATTTT | TRBD1 | - | 16 | TRBJ2-3 | TRBV7-2
CASSETGVSPLHF | TGTGCCAGCAGCGAGACAGGGGTCTCACCCCTCCACTTT | TRBD1 | - | 13 | TRBJ1-6 | TRBV7-3
CASSSVGGNSNQPQHF | TGTGCCAGCAGCTCTGTTGGGGGGAATAGCAATCAGCCCCAGCATTTT | - | - | 16 | TRBJ1-5 | TRBV7-2
CAISETEYHTYEQYF | TGTGCCATCAGTGAGACAGAGTACCATACCTACGAGCAGTACTTC | - | - | 15 | TRBJ2-7 | TRBV10-3
CASSQDRRHYGYTF | TGCGCCAGCAGCCAAGACAGGAGACACTATGGCTACACCTTC | - | - | 14 | TRBJ1-2 | TRBV4-3
CASSPRSRGNTGELFF | TGTGCCAGCTCACCACGTTCGCGGGGGAACACCGGGGAGCTGTTTTTT | - | - | 16 | TRBJ2-2 | TRBV18
CASSREREMYEQYF | TGTGCCAGCAGTAGGGAGCGGGAGATGTACGAGCAGTACTTC | TRBD2 | - | 14 | TRBJ2-7 | TRBV6-1
CSPMYQETQYF | TGCAGTCCCATGTACCAAGAGACCCAGTACTTC | - | - | 11 | TRBJ2-5 | TRBV20-1
CATRRDRGGNQPQHF | TGTGCCACCAGACGAGACAGGGGAGGCAATCAGCCCCAGCATTTT | TRBD1 | - | 15 | TRBJ1-5 | TRBV19
CASSLTSFQETQYF | TGTGCCAGCAGCTTAACTAGCTTCCAAGAGACCCAGTACTTC | - | - | 14 | TRBJ2-5 | TRBV7-9
CASSVGTTYEQYF | TGTGCCAGCAGCGTAGGGACAACCTACGAGCAGTACTTC | - | - | 13 | TRBJ2-7 | TRBV9
CATSPQETQYF | TGTGCCACCTCACCCCAAGAGACCCAGTACTTC | - | once | 11 | TRBJ2-5 | TRBV2
CASSLRGAGQPQHF | TGTGCCAGCAGCTTAAGGGGGGCGGGTCAGCCCCAGCATTTT | - | - | 14 | TRBJ1-5 | TRBV7-6